A selection of T cell receptor beta chains follows, all from one sample in a study of CD8 T cells in Susac syndrome. TCRdb passed the immunoSEQ multiplex PCR reads through MiXCR, listing each CDR3 protein once. The sample lists about 190,000 distinct CDR3 sequences; approximately 93% were seen once. Source material: CD4+ T cells from PBMCs. These TCRs come from a human donor in good health. Each CDR3 is given with its conserved first and last residue. Fields, in order: clone size, D gene, J gene, V gene, CDR3 protein, CDR3 DNA. The D gene is left open where the match is weak. Size is stated for part of the rows, as once, few or many counts, or as a class when the clone is expanded.

-	TRBD1	TRBJ1-2	TRBV29-1	CSVHLAAAGGMNYGYTF	TGCAGCGTCCACCTGGCGGCGGCAGGGGGCATGAACTATGGCTACACCTTC
-	-	TRBJ1-1	TRBV5-4	CASSLDAGTEAFF	TGTGCCAGCAGCTTGGACGCAGGGACTGAAGCTTTCTTT
-	TRBD1	TRBJ2-1	TRBV7-2	CASSPNPTGVYNEQFF	TGTGCCAGCAGCCCGAACCCGACAGGGGTATACAATGAGCAGTTCTTC
-	TRBD1	TRBJ2-7	TRBV12-3/TRBV12-4	CASSLRVGTGSHEQYF	TGTGCCAGCAGTTTAAGGGTCGGGACAGGGTCCCACGAGCAGTACTTC
few	-	TRBJ2-5	TRBV7-9	CASSPYARTQYF	TGTGCCAGCAGCCCCTATGCCCGAACCCAGTACTTC
-	-	TRBJ1-5	TRBV9	CASSEEGLSNQPQHF	TGTGCCAGCAGCGAGGAAGGATTGAGCAATCAGCCCCAGCATTTT
-	TRBD1	TRBJ2-6	TRBV19	CASTRQGAGANVLTF	TGTGCCAGTACCCGACAGGGGGCTGGGGCCAACGTCCTGACTTTC
-	TRBD1	TRBJ1-2	TRBV28	CASRAGTAYGYTF	TGTGCCAGCAGAGCCGGGACAGCCTACGGCTACACCTTC
-	-	TRBJ2-7	TRBV20-1	CSARPGTLSSYEQYF	TGCAGTGCACGACCCGGGACTCTCAGCTCCTACGAGCAGTACTTC
-	-	TRBJ2-2	TRBV28	CASRRDPTGELFF	TGTGCCAGCCGCCGGGACCCCACCGGGGAGCTGTTTTTT
once	TRBD2	TRBJ2-1	TRBV19	CASSIERGASSYNEQFF	TGTGCCAGTAGTATAGAGCGGGGGGCTAGCTCCTACAATGAGCAGTTCTTC
few	-	TRBJ2-5	TRBV7-2	CASSLGRGWETQYF	TGTGCCAGCAGCTTAGGAAGAGGGTGGGAGACCCAGTACTTC
-	-	TRBJ2-3	TRBV20-1	CSAITRSADTQYF	TGCAGTGCGATCACAAGATCCGCAGATACGCAGTATTTT
-	-	TRBJ2-2	TRBV6-2/TRBV6-3	CASSYPAGSRELFF	TGTGCCAGCAGTTACCCCGCAGGGTCCCGGGAGCTGTTTTTT
-	-	TRBJ1-6	TRBV5-1	CASSLGRGPSNSPLHF	TGCGCCAGCAGCTTAGGAAGGGGCCCTTCTAATTCACCCCTCCACTTT
-	-	TRBJ1-4	TRBV30	CAWSTGPASEKLFF	TGTGCCTGGAGTACGGGGCCCGCAAGTGAAAAACTGTTTTTT
-	-	TRBJ2-1	TRBV23-1	CASSQWGRNEQFF	TGCGCCAGCAGTCAATGGGGGAGAAATGAGCAGTTCTTC
-	-	TRBJ1-4	TRBV7-9	CASSPYGAGEKLFF	TGTGCCAGCAGCCCCTATGGGGCGGGCGAAAAACTGTTTTTT
-	-	TRBJ1-2	TRBV3-1	CASSQDPRGVQGYTF	TGTGCCAGCAGCCAAGATCCTCGCGGGGTTCAAGGCTACACCTTC
-	TRBD1	TRBJ2-7	TRBV20-1	CSALTGGRPRGLYEQYF	TGCAGTGCTCTGACAGGGGGCCGCCCCCGCGGCCTTTACGAGCAGTACTTC
-	-	TRBJ2-3	TRBV11-1	CASSLALRAGGTDTQYF	TGTGCCAGCAGCCTAGCGCTAAGGGCGGGTGGCACAGATACGCAGTATTTT
-	-	TRBJ2-5	TRBV7-9	CASSYRTDGETQYF	TGTGCCAGCAGTTATCGGACGGACGGAGAGACCCAGTACTTC
-	-	TRBJ1-5	TRBV2	CASSDRRVNQPQHF	TGTGCCAGCAGTGATCGCAGGGTCAATCAGCCCCAGCATTTT
-	-	TRBJ1-5	TRBV6-6	CASSFSAANQPQHF	TGTGCCAGCAGTTTCTCCGCCGCCAATCAGCCCCAGCATTTT
-	-	TRBJ1-1	TRBV28	CASSLRSRVSEAFF	TGTGCCAGCAGTTTGAGGTCCAGGGTATCTGAAGCTTTCTTT
-	-	TRBJ1-1	TRBV20-1	CSANKNTEAFF	TGCAGTGCTAACAAGAACACTGAAGCTTTCTTT
-	-	TRBJ2-1	TRBV27	CASSLSPGNEQFF	TGTGCCAGCAGTTTAAGCCCGGGCAATGAGCAGTTCTTC
few	-	TRBJ1-1	TRBV18	CASSPLAVEGTEAFF	TGTGCCAGCTCGCCCCTTGCAGTCGAGGGCACTGAAGCTTTCTTT
-	-	TRBJ2-6	TRBV28	CASGPPSGANVLTF	TGTGCCAGCGGACCACCCTCTGGGGCCAACGTCCTGACTTTC
-	TRBD1	TRBJ2-5	TRBV6-1	CASSPGTGRKIEETQYF	TGTGCCAGCAGTCCCGGGACAGGACGTAAAATAGAAGAGACCCAGTACTTC
-	-	TRBJ2-5	TRBV3-1	CASSQVGGGTQYF	TGTGCCAGCAGCCAAGTGGGGGGTGGGACCCAGTACTTC
-	-	TRBJ2-5	TRBV7-8	CASSADSVKETQYF	TGTGCCAGCAGCGCGGACAGCGTCAAGGAGACCCAGTACTTC
-	TRBD1	TRBJ1-6	TRBV4-3	CASSQEWGQGSNSPLHF	TGCGCCAGCAGCCAAGAGTGGGGACAGGGAAGTAATTCACCCCTCCACTTT
-	-	TRBJ1-1	TRBV3-1	CASSRAVLSGAFF	TGTGCCAGCAGCCGGGCGGTCTTAAGTGGAGCTTTCTTT
once	-	TRBJ1-1	TRBV7-2	CASASRLTRGDEAFF	TGTGCCAGCGCATCCCGGCTGACGAGGGGGGATGAAGCTTTCTTT
-	-	TRBJ2-5	TRBV14	CASSHKETQYF	TGTGCCAGCAGCCACAAAGAGACCCAGTACTTC
once	-	TRBJ2-7	TRBV7-2	CASSLYRWYEQYF	TGTGCCAGCAGCTTATATCGGTGGTACGAGCAGTACTTC
-	-	TRBJ2-4	TRBV5-1	CASSSGGTKNIQYF	TGCGCCAGCAGCAGCGGTGGAACCAAAAACATTCAGTACTTC
-	TRBD1	TRBJ1-5	TRBV15	CATSRKGQGGDQPQHF	TGTGCCACCAGCAGAAAAGGACAGGGGGGAGATCAGCCCCAGCATTTT
-	-	TRBJ2-3	TRBV14	CASSFRTPGGDTQYF	TGTGCCAGCAGCTTCCGGACTCCTGGCGGAGATACGCAGTATTTT
-	-	TRBJ1-1	TRBV6-5	CASSQGREAFF	TGTGCCAGCAGCCAGGGCCGTGAAGCTTTCTTT
once	TRBD1	TRBJ1-1	TRBV7-2	CASSLAGQGILNTEAFF	TGTGCCAGCAGCTTAGCGGGACAGGGGATATTGAACACTGAAGCTTTCTTT
-	-	TRBJ2-5	TRBV29-1	CSVGGQETQYF	TGCAGCGTTGGGGGCCAAGAGACCCAGTACTTC
-	-	TRBJ1-2	TRBV19	CASTGRANYGYTF	TGTGCCAGTACGGGACGAGCTAACTATGGCTACACCTTC
few	TRBD2	TRBJ2-5	TRBV7-9	CASSAGGSETQYF	TGTGCCAGCAGCGCGGGAGGGTCCGAGACCCAGTACTTC
-	TRBD1	TRBJ2-7	TRBV20-1	CSALPLTGGYEQYF	TGCAGTGCTCTCCCTTTGACAGGGGGGTACGAGCAGTACTTC
-	TRBD1	TRBJ1-5	TRBV19	CASSFDRVGYSNQPQHF	TGTGCCAGTAGCTTCGACAGGGTCGGATATAGCAATCAGCCCCAGCATTTT
-	TRBD2	TRBJ2-1	TRBV20-1	CSATRLAGGRNEQFF	TGCAGTGCCACCCGACTAGCGGGGGGTCGGAATGAGCAGTTCTTC
-	TRBD1	TRBJ2-1	TRBV7-3	CASSPTGDGGSYNEQFF	TGTGCCAGCAGCCCGACAGGGGATGGGGGCTCCTACAATGAGCAGTTCTTC
-	-	TRBJ1-6	TRBV6-6	CASSYSQPELSPLHF	TGTGCCAGCAGTTACTCGCAGCCTGAGCTCTCACCCCTCCACTTT
-	-	TRBJ1-4	TRBV4-2	CASSQAAGTSNEKLFF	TGTGCCAGCAGCCAAGCGGCCGGGACATCGAATGAAAAACTGTTTTTT
-	-	TRBJ2-3	TRBV20-1	CSVPDRTDTQYF	TGCAGTGTTCCTGACAGAACAGATACGCAGTATTTT
-	-	TRBJ2-7	TRBV20-1	CSARGTGNIF	TGCAGTGCTAGAGGAACAGGGAATATATTC
-	-	TRBJ1-5	TRBV6-2/TRBV6-3	CASSNGGNQPQHF	TGTGCCAGCAGCAACGGGGGGAATCAGCCCCAGCATTTT
-	-	TRBJ1-1	TRBV4-1	CASSQLPGNTEAFF	TGCGCCAGCAGCCAGCTCCCCGGCAACACTGAAGCTTTCTTT